This T cell receptor (beta chain) appears in the sequencing data of a study of spatial heterogeneity in lung cancer. About the research overall: Beta-chain sequences consistently outnumbered alpha-chain sequences in detection. Study findings and constraints: In blood, ubiquitous expanded tumor TCRs appeared more at resection than follow-up.

In regard to this clonotype: Its antigen is not identified. The library was built for alpha chains, so this beta chain is an off-target read and its size means little.

Unique molecular identifiers tagged every individual TCR cDNA molecule. TCRdb reprocessed the 5' RACE reads with MiXCR, giving one entry per CDR3 protein. This sample has about 11,000 distinct CDR3 sequences; less than 4.5% occur once, and the top ten carry around 50%. Sample time point: sample taken at primary tumor resection. Whole RNA obtained from tumor, nontumor lung or frozen PBMC underwent sequencing without sorting. Samples came from 70 to 80 TRACERx patients with untreated early-stage lung cancer. The CDR3 length is 12 residues. Trimming stripped 3 bases from V and 9 bases from J, with 8 bases between. Germline CDR1 and CDR2: MNHNS and SASEGT.

The TCR was taken from a female donor with early-stage non-small cell lung cancer. The genes are TRBV6-1 and TRBJ2-2, with D hard to call. The sample was PBMCs, taken at surgery. The CDR3 DNA is TGTGCCAGCAGTGAGGCCTACCGGGAGCTGTTTTTT. Translated, it gives CASSEAYRELFF.